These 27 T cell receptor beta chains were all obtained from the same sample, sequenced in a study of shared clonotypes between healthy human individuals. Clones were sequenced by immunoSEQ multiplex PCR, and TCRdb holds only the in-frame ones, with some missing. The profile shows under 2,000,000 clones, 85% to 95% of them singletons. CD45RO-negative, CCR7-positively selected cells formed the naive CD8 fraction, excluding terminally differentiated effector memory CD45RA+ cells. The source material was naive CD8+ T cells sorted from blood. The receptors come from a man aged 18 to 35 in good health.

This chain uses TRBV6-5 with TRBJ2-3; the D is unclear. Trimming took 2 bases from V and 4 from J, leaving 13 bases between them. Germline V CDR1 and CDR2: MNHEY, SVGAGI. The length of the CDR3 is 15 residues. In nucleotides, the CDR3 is TGTGCCAGCAGTTACGGCGCCGCCTTCTCAGATACGCAGTATTTT. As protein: CASSYGAAFSDTQYF.

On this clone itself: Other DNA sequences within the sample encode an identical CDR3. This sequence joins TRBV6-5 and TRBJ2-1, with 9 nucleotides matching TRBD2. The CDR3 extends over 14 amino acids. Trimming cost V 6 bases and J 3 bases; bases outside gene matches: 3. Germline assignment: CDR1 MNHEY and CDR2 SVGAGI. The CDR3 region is CASRWREGYNEQFF. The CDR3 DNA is TGTGCCAGCAGGTGGCGGGAGGGCTACAATGAGCAGTTCTTC.

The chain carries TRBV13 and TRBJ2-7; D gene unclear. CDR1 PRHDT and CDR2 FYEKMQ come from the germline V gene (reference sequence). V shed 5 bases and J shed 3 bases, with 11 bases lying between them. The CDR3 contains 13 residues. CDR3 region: CASSLEVNYEQYF. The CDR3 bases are TGTGCCAGCAGCCTTGAAGTTAACTACGAGCAGTACTTC. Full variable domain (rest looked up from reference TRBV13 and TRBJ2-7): AAGVIQSPRHLIKEKRETATLKCYPIPRHDTVYWYQQGPGQDPQFLISFYEKMQSDKGSIPDRFSAQQFSDYHSELNMSSLELGDSALYFCASSLEVNYEQYFGPGTRLTVT.

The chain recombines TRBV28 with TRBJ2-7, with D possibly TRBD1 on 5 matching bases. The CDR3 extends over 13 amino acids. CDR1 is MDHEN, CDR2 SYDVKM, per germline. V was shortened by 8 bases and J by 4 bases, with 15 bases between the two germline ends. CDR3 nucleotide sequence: TGTGCCAGCGGAGATTTTGGGGCGTACGAGCAGTACTTC. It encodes CASGDFGAYEQYF.

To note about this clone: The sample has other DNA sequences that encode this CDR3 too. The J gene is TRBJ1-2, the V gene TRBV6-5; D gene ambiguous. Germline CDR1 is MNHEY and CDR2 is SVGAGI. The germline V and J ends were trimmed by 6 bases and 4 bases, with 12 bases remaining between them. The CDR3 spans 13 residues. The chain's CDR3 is CASSPDGGYGYTF. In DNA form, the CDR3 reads TGTGCCAGCAGCCCGGACGGAGGCTATGGCTACACCTTC.

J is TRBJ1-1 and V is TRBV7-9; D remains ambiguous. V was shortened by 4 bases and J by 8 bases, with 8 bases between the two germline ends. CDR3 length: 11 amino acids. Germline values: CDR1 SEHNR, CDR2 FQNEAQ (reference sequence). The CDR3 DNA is TGTGCCAGCAGCTATACAAGGGAAGCTTTCTTT. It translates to CASSYTREAFF.

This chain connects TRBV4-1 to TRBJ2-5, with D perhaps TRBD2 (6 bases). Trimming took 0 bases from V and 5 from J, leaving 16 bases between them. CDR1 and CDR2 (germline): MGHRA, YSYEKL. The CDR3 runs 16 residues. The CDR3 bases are TGCGCCAGCAGCCAAGAATTACTAGCTGGGGGGGAGACCCAGTACTTC. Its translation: CASSQELLAGGETQYF.

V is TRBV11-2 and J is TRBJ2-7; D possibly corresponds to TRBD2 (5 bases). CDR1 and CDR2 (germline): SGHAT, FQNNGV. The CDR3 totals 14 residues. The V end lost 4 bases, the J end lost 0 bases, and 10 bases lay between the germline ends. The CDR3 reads CASSWAGPSYEQYF. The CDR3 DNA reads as TGTGCCAGCAGCTGGGCGGGTCCCTCCTACGAGCAGTACTTC.

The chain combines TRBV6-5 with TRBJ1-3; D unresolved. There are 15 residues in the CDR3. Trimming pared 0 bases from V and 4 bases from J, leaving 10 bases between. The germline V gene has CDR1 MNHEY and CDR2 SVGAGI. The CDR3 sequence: CASSYSSSGGNTIYF. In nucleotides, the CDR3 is TGTGCCAGCAGTTACTCTTCCTCGGGCGGAAACACCATATATTTT.

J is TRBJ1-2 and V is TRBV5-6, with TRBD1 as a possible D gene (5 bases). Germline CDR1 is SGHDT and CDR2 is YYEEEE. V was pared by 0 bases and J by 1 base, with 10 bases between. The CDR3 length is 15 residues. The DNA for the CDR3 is TGTGCCAGCAGCTTGGGGGAGGGGAGTAACTATGGCTACACCTTC. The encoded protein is CASSLGEGSNYGYTF.

The CDR3 sequence: CASSLAQGASYNEQFF. Here the CDR3 DNA reads TGTGCCAGCAGTTTAGCACAGGGAGCCTCCTACAATGAGCAGTTCTTC. This chain links TRBV27 with TRBJ2-1; D might be TRBD1 (6 bases). V lost 2 bases, J lost 0 bases, and 11 bases lay in between. CDR3 length: 16 amino acids. Germline lookup yields CDR1 MNHEY and CDR2 SMNVEV (reference sequence).

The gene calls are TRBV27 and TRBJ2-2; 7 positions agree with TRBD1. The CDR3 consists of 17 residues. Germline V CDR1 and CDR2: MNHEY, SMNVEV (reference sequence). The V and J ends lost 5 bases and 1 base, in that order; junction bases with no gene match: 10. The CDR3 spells CASSTSDRVGNTGELFF. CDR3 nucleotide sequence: TGTGCCAGCAGTACAAGCGACAGGGTGGGGAACACCGGGGAGCTGTTTTTT.

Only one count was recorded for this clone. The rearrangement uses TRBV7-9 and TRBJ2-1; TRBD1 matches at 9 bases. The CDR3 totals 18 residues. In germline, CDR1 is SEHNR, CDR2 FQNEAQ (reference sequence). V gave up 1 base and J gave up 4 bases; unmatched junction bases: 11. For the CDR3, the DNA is TGTGCCAGCAGCTTAGGCCCCCTAACAGGGGGCGGGTACAATGAGCAGTTCTTC. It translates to CASSLGPLTGGGYNEQFF. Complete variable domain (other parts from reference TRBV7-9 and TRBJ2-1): DTGVSQNPRHKITKRGQNVTFRCDPISEHNRLYWYRQTLGQGPEFLTYFQNEAQLEKSRLLSDRFSAERPKGSFSTLEIQRTEQGDSAMYLCASSLGPLTGGGYNEQFFGPGTRLTVL.

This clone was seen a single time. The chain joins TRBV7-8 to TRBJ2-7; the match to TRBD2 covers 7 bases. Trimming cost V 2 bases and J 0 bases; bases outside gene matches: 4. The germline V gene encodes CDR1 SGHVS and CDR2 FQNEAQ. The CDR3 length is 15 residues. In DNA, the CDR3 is TGTGCCAGCAGCTTACTCGGCGGGGGCTCCTACGAGCAGTACTTC. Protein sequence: CASSLLGGGSYEQYF.

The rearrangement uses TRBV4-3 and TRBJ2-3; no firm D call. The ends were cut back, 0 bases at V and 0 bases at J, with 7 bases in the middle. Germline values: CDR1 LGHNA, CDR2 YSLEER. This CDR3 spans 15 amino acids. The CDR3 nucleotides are TGCGCCAGCAGCCAAGATTGGAGTAGCACAGATACGCAGTATTTT. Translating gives CASSQDWSSTDTQYF.

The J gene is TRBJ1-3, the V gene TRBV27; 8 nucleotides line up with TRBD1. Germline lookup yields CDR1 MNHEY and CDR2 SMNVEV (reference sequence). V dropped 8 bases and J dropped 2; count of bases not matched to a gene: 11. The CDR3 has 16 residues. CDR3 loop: CASLPLDREPGNTIYF. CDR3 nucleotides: TGTGCCAGCCTACCTCTGGACAGGGAACCTGGAAACACCATATATTTT.

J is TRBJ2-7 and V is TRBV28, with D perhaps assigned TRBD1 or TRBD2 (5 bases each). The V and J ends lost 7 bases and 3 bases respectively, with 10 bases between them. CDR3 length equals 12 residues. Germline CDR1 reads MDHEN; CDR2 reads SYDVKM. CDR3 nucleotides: TGTGCCAGCAAGGGGACCTACTACGAGCAGTACTTC. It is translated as CASKGTYYEQYF. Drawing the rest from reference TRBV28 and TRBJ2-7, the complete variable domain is DVKVTQSSRYLVKRTGEKVFLECVQDMDHENMFWYRQDPGLGLRLIYFSYDVKMKEKGDIPEGYSVSREKKERFSLILESASTNQTSMYLCASKGTYYEQYFGPGTRLTVT.

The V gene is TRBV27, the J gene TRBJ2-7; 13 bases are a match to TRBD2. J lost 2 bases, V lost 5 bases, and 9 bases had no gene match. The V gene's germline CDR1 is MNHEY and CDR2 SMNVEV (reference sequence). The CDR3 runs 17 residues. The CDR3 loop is CASSPIGTSGIPYEQYF. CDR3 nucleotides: TGTGCCAGCAGTCCAATTGGGACTAGCGGGATCCCCTACGAGCAGTACTTC.

The CDR3 nucleotides read TGTGCCAGCAGCTCCCCAGGACAGTCTACCTACAATGAGCAGTTCTTC. Encoded protein: CASSSPGQSTYNEQFF. The genes are TRBV5-4 and TRBJ2-1; D perhaps matches TRBD1 (6 bases). CDR1 is SGHNT, CDR2 YYREEE, per germline (reference sequence). V was clipped by 3 bases and J by 2 bases, with 15 bases between them. The CDR3 is made up of 16 amino acids.

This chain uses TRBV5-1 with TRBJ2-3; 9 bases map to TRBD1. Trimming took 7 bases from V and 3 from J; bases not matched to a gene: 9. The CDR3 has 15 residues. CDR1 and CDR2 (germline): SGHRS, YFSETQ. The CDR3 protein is CASAPQGAGTDTQYF. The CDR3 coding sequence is TGCGCCAGCGCCCCACAGGGGGCTGGGACAGATACGCAGTATTTT.

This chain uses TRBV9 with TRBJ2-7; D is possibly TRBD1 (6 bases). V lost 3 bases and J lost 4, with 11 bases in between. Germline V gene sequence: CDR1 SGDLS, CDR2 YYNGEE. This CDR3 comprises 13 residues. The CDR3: CASSDYRGYEQYF. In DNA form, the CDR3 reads TGTGCCAGCAGCGACTATAGGGGGTACGAGCAGTACTTC.

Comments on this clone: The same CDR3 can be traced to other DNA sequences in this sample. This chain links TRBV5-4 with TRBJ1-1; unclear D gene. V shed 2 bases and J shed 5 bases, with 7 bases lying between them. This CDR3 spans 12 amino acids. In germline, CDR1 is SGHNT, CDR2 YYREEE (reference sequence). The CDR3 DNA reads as TGTGCCAGCAGCTTTGGCTTGACTGAAGCTTTCTTT. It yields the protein CASSFGLTEAFF.

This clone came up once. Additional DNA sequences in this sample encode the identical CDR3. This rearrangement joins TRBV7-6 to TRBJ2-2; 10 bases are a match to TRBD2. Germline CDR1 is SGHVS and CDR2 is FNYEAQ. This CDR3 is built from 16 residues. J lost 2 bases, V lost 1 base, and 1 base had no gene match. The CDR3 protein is CASSLGTSGNTGELFF. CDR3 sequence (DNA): TGTGCCAGCAGCTTAGGGACTAGCGGAAACACCGGGGAGCTGTTTTTT.

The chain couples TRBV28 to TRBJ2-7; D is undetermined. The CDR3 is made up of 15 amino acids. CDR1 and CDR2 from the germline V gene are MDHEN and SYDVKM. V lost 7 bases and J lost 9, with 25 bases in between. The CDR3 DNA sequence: TGTGCCAGCAATGACGACACGGACCGTCTTATAGGGCAGTACTTC. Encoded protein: CASNDDTDRLIGQYF. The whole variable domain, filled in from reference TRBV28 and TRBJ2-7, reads DVKVTQSSRYLVKRTGEKVFLECVQDMDHENMFWYRQDPGLGLRLIYFSYDVKMKEKGDIPEGYSVSREKKERFSLILESASTNQTSMYLCASNDDTDRLIGQYFGPGTRLTVT.

The CDR3 nucleotides read TGTGCCAGCACCCTCGGGGAGCTGTTTTTT. Its translation is CASTLGELFF. The chain combines TRBV5-8 with TRBJ2-2; unclear D gene. In germline, CDR1 is SGHTS, CDR2 YDEGEE. V was shortened by 6 bases and J by 7 bases, with 4 bases between the two germline ends. The CDR3 extends over 10 amino acids.

As DNA, the CDR3 is TGTGCCACCAGCAGACGGGGTTCCTACGAGCAGTACTTC. It codes for CATSRRGSYEQYF. The chain carries TRBV15 and TRBJ2-7; perhaps TRBD2 as D (5 bases). V lost 2 bases, J lost 1 base, and 6 bases lay in between. There are 13 residues in the CDR3. Germline lookup yields CDR1 LNHNV and CDR2 YYDKDF (reference sequence).

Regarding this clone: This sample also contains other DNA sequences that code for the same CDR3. CDR3 bases: TGTGCCAGTAGGTTAGCGGGAGGGGAGACCCAGTACTTC. As protein: CASRLAGGETQYF. The J gene is TRBJ2-5, the V gene TRBV19, with 11 nucleotides matching TRBD2. Germline V gives CDR1 LNHDA, CDR2 SQIVND (reference sequence). There are 13 residues in the CDR3. The V and J ends lost 6 bases and 5 bases, in that order; junction bases with no gene match: 2.